These T cell receptor beta chains were read from a single sample in a study of blood T cell repertoires in COVID-19. Clones were sequenced by immunoSEQ multiplex PCR, and TCRdb holds only the in-frame ones, with some missing. The profile shows about 75,000 clones, roughly 90% of them singletons. Sequencing used peripheral blood. These receptor sequences come from a human donor in a cohort sampled during active COVID-19. Each CDR3 is given with its conserved first and last residue. The order of the fields is clone size, J gene, D gene, V gene, CDR3 protein, CDR3 DNA. D genes are given only for firm matches. Rows give clone size only sometimes, using once, few, many, or a class for an expanded clone.

once,TRBJ2-5,.,TRBV12-3/TRBV12-4,CASSLVAGTQYF,TGTGCCAGCAGTTTAGTGGCGGGGACCCAGTACTTC
.,TRBJ2-7,TRBD2,TRBV4-1,CASSQYKAGVSTYEQYF,TGCGCCAGCAGCCAATATAAAGCGGGAGTATCGACCTACGAGCAGTACTTC
once,TRBJ2-7,.,TRBV6-6,CASSYLEGDAYEQYF,TGTGCCAGCAGTTACCTTGAGGGAGACGCCTACGAGCAGTACTTC
.,TRBJ2-7,TRBD1,TRBV5-8,CASSEGQGPSYEQYF,TGTGCCAGCAGCGAAGGACAGGGGCCCTCCTACGAGCAGTACTTC
.,TRBJ1-5,.,TRBV29-1,CSVEDVGAQHF,TGCAGCGTTGAAGATGTAGGGGCCCAGCATTTT
.,TRBJ1-5,.,TRBV6-6,CASSYPKNQPQHF,TGTGCCAGCAGTTATCCTAAAAATCAGCCCCAGCATTTT
once,TRBJ1-2,.,TRBV2,CASSEYKGYTF,TGTGCCAGCAGTGAATATAAAGGCTACACCTTC
.,TRBJ1-6,TRBD1,TRBV7-3,CASSLVGDRSSPLHF,TGTGCCAGCAGCTTGGTAGGGGACAGGTCTTCACCCCTCCACTTT
.,TRBJ2-3,.,TRBV9,CASSVGRGPQYF,TGTGCCAGCAGCGTAGGTAGGGGCCCGCAGTATTTT
.,TRBJ2-3,TRBD2,TRBV6-5,CASRSGLAYHDTQYF,TGTGCCAGCAGATCCGGACTAGCGTACCATGATACGCAGTATTTT
.,TRBJ1-2,TRBD1,TRBV9,CASSVRQGEYGYTF,TGTGCCAGCAGCGTACGACAGGGGGAATATGGCTACACCTTC
.,TRBJ2-3,TRBD1,TRBV19,CASSIPGTGGGTDTQYF,TGTGCCAGTAGTATCCCTGGGACAGGGGGTGGTACAGATACGCAGTATTTT
.,TRBJ2-5,TRBD2,TRBV2,CASTIYVGLAAETQYF,TGTGCCAGCACCATTTACGTTGGACTAGCGGCGGAGACCCAGTACTTC
.,TRBJ2-2,TRBD2,TRBV7-9,CASSLLAGGNTGELFF,TGTGCCAGCAGCTTACTCGCGGGGGGGAACACCGGGGAGCTGTTTTTT
.,TRBJ2-2,.,TRBV6-1,CASSERGAVGELFF,TGTGCCAGCAGTGAACGGGGGGCCGTTGGGGAGCTGTTTTTT
.,TRBJ2-1,.,TRBV6-6,CASTQGVGEQFF,TGTGCCAGCACGCAGGGTGTTGGAGAGCAGTTCTTC
.,TRBJ2-1,TRBD1,TRBV19,CASTISPLQGAYNEQFF,TGTGCCAGTACCATTTCGCCCCTTCAGGGGGCCTACAATGAGCAGTTCTTC
.,TRBJ1-1,TRBD1,TRBV28,CASSVQGASTEAFF,TGTGCCAGCAGTGTACAGGGGGCTTCCACTGAAGCTTTCTTT
.,TRBJ2-7,TRBD2,TRBV28,CASKLAGGSYEQYF,TGTGCCAGCAAGTTAGCGGGAGGATCCTACGAGCAGTACTTC
once,TRBJ2-1,.,TRBV7-2,CASRGGNAQYEQFF,TGTGCCAGCCGCGGCGGGAACGCCCAATATGAGCAGTTCTTC
.,TRBJ2-3,TRBD2,TRBV30,CAWSGLAGSTDTQYF,TGTGCCTGGAGTGGACTAGCGGGTAGCACAGATACGCAGTATTTT
.,TRBJ2-3,.,TRBV19,CATGAGDTQYF,TGCGCGACCGGGGCGGGGGATACGCAGTATTTT
.,TRBJ2-1,.,TRBV19,CASSTHEKSSYNEQFF,TGTGCCAGTAGTACTCACGAGAAGAGCTCCTACAATGAGCAGTTCTTC
.,TRBJ2-7,TRBD1,TRBV7-2,CASSLRTGGFNEQYF,TGTGCCAGCAGCTTGAGGACAGGGGGCTTTAACGAGCAGTACTTC
.,TRBJ2-1,TRBD2,TRBV5-6,CASRSGLAGGDEQFF,TGTGCCAGCAGATCGGGACTAGCGGGAGGGGATGAGCAGTTCTTC
.,TRBJ2-1,TRBD2,TRBV6-6,CASSYSSGTYNEQFF,TGTGCCAGCAGTTACTCTAGCGGGACCTACAATGAGCAGTTCTTC
.,TRBJ2-5,.,TRBV19,CASSGLQETQYF,TGTGCCAGTAGTGGACTCCAAGAGACCCAGTACTTC
.,TRBJ2-7,TRBD2,TRBV29-1,CSVQTTSGRAYEQYF,TGCAGCGTCCAGACCACTAGCGGGAGGGCCTACGAGCAGTACTTC
few,TRBJ2-7,.,TRBV7-9,CASSLLYNRAEQYF,TGTGCCAGCAGCTTATTATACAACAGGGCCGAGCAGTACTTC
.,TRBJ2-7,TRBD2,TRBV15,CATSRDQGGYEQYF,TGTGCCACCAGCAGAGACCAGGGAGGGTACGAGCAGTACTTC
.,TRBJ2-2,.,TRBV2,CASKIDNANTGELFF,TGTGCCAGCAAAATTGACAACGCGAACACCGGGGAGCTGTTTTTT
.,TRBJ1-2,.,TRBV4-3,CASSQELGPREGYTF,TGCGCCAGCAGCCAAGAACTAGGGCCCCGGGAGGGCTACACCTTC
.,TRBJ1-1,TRBD1,TRBV7-2,CASSRTGNTEAFF,TGTGCCAGCAGCCGGACAGGAAACACTGAAGCTTTCTTT
.,TRBJ2-7,.,TRBV28,CASSGPGQSSYEQYF,TGTGCCAGCAGTGGGCCAGGACAAAGCTCCTACGAGCAGTACTTC
once,TRBJ1-5,.,TRBV2,CASHRDSNQPQHF,TGTGCCAGTCACAGGGATAGCAATCAGCCCCAGCATTTT
.,TRBJ2-2,TRBD1,TRBV18,CASSDTGGENTGELFF,TGTGCCAGCTCAGACACAGGGGGCGAGAACACCGGGGAGCTGTTTTTT